This entry concerns a single T cell receptor (beta chain). A second PCR of 7 to 11 cycles used a sample-barcoded 5' primer and a J-beta primer mix. TCRdb passed the 5' RACE reads through MiXCR, listing each CDR3 protein once. The sample includes some 880,000 distinct CDR3 sequences, about 37% of them seen just once. The entry originates in a study of blood T cells in healthy people across ages. Background on the study: Template switching retrieved approximately one barcoded beta molecule for each two T cells.

Germline V gene sequence: CDR1 SGHRS, CDR2 YFSETQ. V was pared by 0 bases and J by 5 bases, with 14 bases between. The CDR3 extends over 15 amino acids. The sequencing input was blood. This TCR was sampled from a man between 18 and 35 years old in good health. The chain is built from TRBV5-1 and TRBJ1-1; D is unclear. CDR3 sequence reads: CASSLEGLGSTEAFF. CDR3 in DNA: TGCGCCAGCAGCTTGGAAGGGTTGGGCTCGACTGAAGCTTTCTTT. The variable domain in full, with the rest retrieved from reference TRBV5-1 and TRBJ1-1, is KAGVTQTPRYLIKTRGQQVTLSCSPISGHRSVSWYQQTPGQGLQFLFEYFSETQRNKGNFPGRFSGRQFSNSRSEMNVSTLELGDSALYLCASSLEGLGSTEAFFGQGTRLTVV.